One sample yielded the 17 T cell receptor beta chains listed below, sequenced in a study of shared clonotypes between healthy human individuals. Profiling relied on immunoSEQ multiplex PCR, and the TCRdb table lists in-frame clones only, not all of them. The sample has 520,000 or so clones; 79% are singletons. The specimen sequenced was PBMCs. These receptors originate from a woman between 35 and 50 years old in good health. Some clones in this sample may be carry-over from other donors' samples.

The chain combines TRBV10-3 with TRBJ2-1; D remains unclear. The CDR3 totals 15 residues. From germline, CDR1 is ENHRY and CDR2 SYGVKD. V was clipped by 0 bases and J by 7 bases, with 13 bases between them. The CDR3 DNA reads TGTGCCATCAGTGAGTCGAGGTTATTTCGGAATGAGCAGTTCTTC. Protein product: CAISESRLFRNEQFF.

This clone was seen only once. The V and J genes are TRBV29-1 and TRBJ2-7; 11 nucleotides match TRBD2. Germline CDR1 and CDR2: SQVTM and ANQGSEA. The CDR3 extends over 16 amino acids. V lost 0 bases and J lost 0; bases outside the gene matches: 4. CDR3 sequence (DNA): TGCAGCGTTGAAGAACGACTAGCGGGGTACTCCTACGAGCAGTACTTC. It specifies CSVEERLAGYSYEQYF.

This clone was counted a single time. The J gene is TRBJ2-1, the V gene TRBV9; possibly TRBD2 for D (6 bases). Trimming took 6 bases from V and 4 from J, leaving 17 bases between them. Germline V gene lookup returns CDR1 SGDLS and CDR2 YYNGEE. The CDR3 contains 15 residues. CDR3 region: CASTEVSGVYNEQFF. In DNA form, the CDR3 reads TGTGCCAGCACTGAGGTGTCGGGGGTGTACAATGAGCAGTTCTTC.

CDR3 coding DNA: TGTGCCAGCAGCTCAAGGGGACGACAGGGACCGCTTGGGGCCAACGTCCTGACTTTC. This gives the protein CASSSRGRQGPLGANVLTF. J is TRBJ2-6 and V is TRBV7-2; 7 nucleotides match TRBD1. Germline values: CDR1 SGHTA, CDR2 FQGNSA. Trimming cost V 4 bases and J 3 bases; bases outside gene matches: 15. The CDR3 totals 19 residues.

The V call is TRBV5-4, the J call TRBJ2-3; 11 bases are a match to TRBD2. V lost 1 base and J lost 6; bases outside the gene matches: 7. The CDR3 extends over 16 amino acids. CDR1 SGHNT and CDR2 YYREEE come from the germline V gene (reference sequence). Here the CDR3 reads CASSLLTSGIGDTQYF. In DNA form, the CDR3 reads TGTGCCAGCAGCTTGTTGACTAGCGGGATAGGTGATACGCAGTATTTT. Full variable domain (outside the CDR3, taken from reference TRBV5-4 and TRBJ2-3): ETGVTQSPTHLIKTRGQQVTLRCSSQSGHNTVSWYQQALGQGPQFIFQYYREEENGRGNFPPRFSGLQFPNYSSELNVNALELDDSALYLCASSLLTSGIGDTQYFGPGTRLTVL.

V and J are TRBV5-6 and TRBJ1-1, with TRBD1 as a possible D gene (6 bases). The CDR3 is made up of 15 amino acids. V was cut by 2 bases and J by 1 base, with 12 bases left in between. Germline values: CDR1 SGHDT, CDR2 YYEEEE. The CDR3 spells CASSLGGGANTEAFF. The CDR3 nucleotides are TGTGCCAGCAGCTTAGGTGGGGGCGCGAACACTGAAGCTTTCTTT. The variable domain in full, completed from reference TRBV5-6 and TRBJ1-1, reads DAGVTQSPTHLIKTRGQQVTLRCSPKSGHDTVSWYQQALGQGPQFIFQYYEEEERQRGNFPDRFSGHQFPNYSSELNVNALLLGDSALYLCASSLGGGANTEAFFGQGTRLTVV.

The chain is built from TRBV5-1 and TRBJ2-1; 9 bases agree with TRBD2. Germline V gene sequence: CDR1 SGHRS, CDR2 YFSETQ. The CDR3 contains 15 residues. Trimming removed 1 base from V and 5 bases from J; junction bases left unmatched: 4. The CDR3 region is CASSLRAGGHNEQFF. DNA of the CDR3: TGCGCCAGCAGCTTGAGAGCGGGAGGCCACAATGAGCAGTTCTTC.

The CDR3 region is CSVEWPRGAGYGYTF. The CDR3, as DNA: TGCAGCGTTGAATGGCCTAGGGGCGCCGGCTATGGCTACACCTTC. The chain uses TRBV29-1 and TRBJ1-2; tentatively, D is TRBD1 (5 bases). Germline V CDR1 and CDR2: SQVTM, ANQGSEA. The V end lost 2 bases, the J end lost 4 bases, and 17 bases lay between the germline ends. The CDR3 has 15 residues.

This clone came up once. V gene TRBV7-3 combines with J gene TRBJ2-3, with 11 bases that match TRBD2. Unmatched junction bases numbered 4, after V lost 5 bases and J lost 6 bases. CDR3 length: 14 amino acids. Germline V CDR1 and CDR2: SGHTA, FQGTGA. The CDR3 DNA follows: TGTGCCAGCAGCCCTACTAGCGGGAGTGATACGCAGTATTTT. Translating gives CASSPTSGSDTQYF.

This chain connects TRBV6-1 to TRBJ1-2; D is perhaps TRBD1 (6 bases). The CDR3 covers 15 residues. The V gene lost 3 bases and the J gene lost 5 bases, with 16 bases spanning the gap. The germline V gene has CDR1 MNHNS and CDR2 SASEGT. The CDR3 DNA reads as TGTGCCAGCAGTGACACCTTCCAGGGGTCATATGGCTACACCTTC. It yields the protein CASSDTFQGSYGYTF.

The chain carries TRBV9 and TRBJ1-5; D gene ambiguous. Trimming took off 0 bases at V and 2 bases at J, with 6 bases between the two ends. Per germline, CDR1 SGDLS and CDR2 YYNGEE. This CDR3 is built from 14 residues. In nucleotides, the CDR3 is TGTGCCAGCAGCGTAGGAGGGCGCAATCAGCCCCAGCATTTT. Its protein product is CASSVGGRNQPQHF.

This chain uses TRBV5-1 with TRBJ1-2; D is possibly TRBD1 (6 bases). CDR1 SGHRS and CDR2 YFSETQ come from the germline V gene. The CDR3 has 14 amino acids. The V gene lost 4 bases and the J gene lost 3 bases, with 13 bases spanning the gap. CDR3 DNA: TGCGCCAGCAGCCAAACGGACAGTCACTATGGCTACACCTTC. Translating gives CASSQTDSHYGYTF.

The chain links TRBV28 to TRBJ2-7, with TRBD2 matching over 7 bases. The V gene end was trimmed by 5 bases and the J gene end by 7 bases; junction bases not matched to a gene: 14. The CDR3 has 15 amino acids. The V gene's germline CDR1 is MDHEN and CDR2 SYDVKM. The CDR3 bases are TGTGCCAGCAGTCGCCCGGGGGGAGGGCCGGAAGAGCAGTACTTC. Its protein is CASSRPGGGPEEQYF. The full variable domain, in which reference TRBV28 and TRBJ2-7 provide the parts outside the CDR3, is DVKVTQSSRYLVKRTGEKVFLECVQDMDHENMFWYRQDPGLGLRLIYFSYDVKMKEKGDIPEGYSVSREKKERFSLILESASTNQTSMYLCASSRPGGGPEEQYFGPGTRLTVT.

The chain couples TRBV4-1 to TRBJ1-2; D is possibly TRBD1 (5 bases). V was clipped by 1 base and J by 8 bases, with 11 bases between them. The CDR3 is made up of 13 amino acids. The germline V gene has CDR1 MGHRA and CDR2 YSYEKL. The CDR3 DNA sequence: TGCGCCAGCAGCCAAGCGGGCAGGGTGGGCTACACCTTC. It translates to CASSQAGRVGYTF.

The sample holds a few counts of this clone. CDR3 amino acids: CASSLLTGGYGYTF. DNA of the CDR3: TGCGCCAGCAGCTTGTTGACAGGGGGCTATGGCTACACCTTC. The chain couples TRBV5-1 to TRBJ1-2; TRBD1 matches at 9 bases. CDR3 size: 14 residues. Germline CDR1 is SGHRS and CDR2 is YFSETQ. V lost 1 base, J lost 4 bases, and 2 bases stayed unmatched.

This rearrangement joins TRBV29-1 to TRBJ1-1; TRBD1 might be the D (5 bases). Germline values: CDR1 SQVTM, CDR2 ANQGSEA. V was shortened by 6 bases and J by 5 bases, with 16 bases between the two germline ends. This CDR3 is built from 13 residues. The CDR3 sequence is CSVHGRGRTEAFF. CDR3 DNA sequence: TGCAGCGTCCACGGACGGGGGAGGACTGAAGCTTTCTTT.

The chain couples TRBV7-2 to TRBJ1-2; D is perhaps TRBD1 (5 bases). Trimming removed 4 bases at V and 2 bases at J, with 11 bases between. CDR1 SGHTA and CDR2 FQGNSA come from the germline V gene. There are 14 residues in the CDR3. CDR3 coding DNA: TGTGCCAGCAGCTGGAGACAGATAAACTATGGCTACACCTTC. It specifies CASSWRQINYGYTF.